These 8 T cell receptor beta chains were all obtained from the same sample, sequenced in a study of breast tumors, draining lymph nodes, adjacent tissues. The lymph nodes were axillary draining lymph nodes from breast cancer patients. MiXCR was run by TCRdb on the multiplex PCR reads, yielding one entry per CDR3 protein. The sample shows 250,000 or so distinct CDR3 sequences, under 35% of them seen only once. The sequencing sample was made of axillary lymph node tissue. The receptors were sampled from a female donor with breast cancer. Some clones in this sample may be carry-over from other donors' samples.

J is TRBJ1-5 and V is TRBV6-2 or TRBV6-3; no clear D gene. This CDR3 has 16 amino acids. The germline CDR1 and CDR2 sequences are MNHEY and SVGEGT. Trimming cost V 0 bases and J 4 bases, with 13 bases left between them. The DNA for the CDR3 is TGTGCCAGCAGTTACTCAAGGTCGGTGGGGAATCAGCCCCAGCATTTT. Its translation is CASSYSRSVGNQPQHF.

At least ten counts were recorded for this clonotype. This chain's CDR3 is CSVPGGNYGYTF. For the CDR3, the DNA is TGCAGCGTCCCCGGAGGGAATTATGGCTACACCTTC. The rearrangement joins TRBV29-1 to TRBJ1-2, with D uncertain. CDR1 is SQVTM and CDR2 is ANQGSEA in the germline V gene. With 6 bases removed from V and 5 bases from J, the gap between germline ends came to 13 bases. This CDR3 is built from 12 residues.

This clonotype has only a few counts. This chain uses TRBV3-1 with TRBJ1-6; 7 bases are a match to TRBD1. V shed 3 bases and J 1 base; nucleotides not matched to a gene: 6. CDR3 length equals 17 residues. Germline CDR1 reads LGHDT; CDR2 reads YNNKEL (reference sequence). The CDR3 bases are TGTGCCAGCAGCCAGACAGGGCAGTTTTCCTATAATTCACCCCTCCACTTT. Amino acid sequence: CASSQTGQFSYNSPLHF.

The CDR3 nucleotides are TGCAGTGCTGCCGGCGGACATAAGCGGCCTGATTCACCCCTCCACTTT. It is translated as CSAAGGHKRPDSPLHF. The chain combines TRBV20-1 with TRBJ1-6, with D possibly TRBD1 on 5 matching bases. V lost 5 bases, J lost 8 bases, and 22 bases lay in between. Germline CDR1 reads DFQATT; CDR2 reads SNEGSKA (reference sequence). This CDR3 contains 16 residues.

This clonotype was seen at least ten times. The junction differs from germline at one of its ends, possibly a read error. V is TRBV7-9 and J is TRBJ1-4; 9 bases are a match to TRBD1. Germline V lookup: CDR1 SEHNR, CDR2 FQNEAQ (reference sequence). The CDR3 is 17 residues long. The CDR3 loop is CASSQGQGSVTNEKLFF. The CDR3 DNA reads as TGTGCCAGCAGCCAAGGACAGGGGAGTGTAACTAATGAAAAACTGTTCTTT. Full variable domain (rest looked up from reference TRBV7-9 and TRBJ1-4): DTGVSQNPRHKITKRGQNVTFRCDPISEHNRLYWYRQTLGQGPEFLTYFQNEAQLEKSRLLSDRFSAERPKGSFSTLEIQRTEQGDSAMYLCASSQGQGSVTNEKLFFGSGTQLSVL.

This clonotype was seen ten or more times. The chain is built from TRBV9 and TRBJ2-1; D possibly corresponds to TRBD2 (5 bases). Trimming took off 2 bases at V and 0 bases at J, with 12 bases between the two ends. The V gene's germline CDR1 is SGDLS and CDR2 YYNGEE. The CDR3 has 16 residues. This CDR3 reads CASSVPIAGSYNEQFF. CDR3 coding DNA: TGTGCCAGCAGCGTTCCGATCGCGGGCTCCTACAATGAGCAGTTCTTC.

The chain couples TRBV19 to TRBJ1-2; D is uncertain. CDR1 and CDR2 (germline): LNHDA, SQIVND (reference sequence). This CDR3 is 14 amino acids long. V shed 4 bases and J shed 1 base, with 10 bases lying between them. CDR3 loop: CASSRSGVNYGYTF. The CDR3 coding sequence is TGTGCCAGTAGTAGGAGCGGGGTTAACTATGGCTACACCTTC.

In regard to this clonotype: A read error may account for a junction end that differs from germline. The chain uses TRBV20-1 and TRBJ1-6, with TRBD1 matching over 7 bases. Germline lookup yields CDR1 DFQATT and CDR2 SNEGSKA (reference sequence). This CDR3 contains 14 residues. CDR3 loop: CSARRGTVANPLHF. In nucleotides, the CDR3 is TGCAGTGCTCGCAGGGGGACGGTAGCTAACCCCCTCCACTTC.